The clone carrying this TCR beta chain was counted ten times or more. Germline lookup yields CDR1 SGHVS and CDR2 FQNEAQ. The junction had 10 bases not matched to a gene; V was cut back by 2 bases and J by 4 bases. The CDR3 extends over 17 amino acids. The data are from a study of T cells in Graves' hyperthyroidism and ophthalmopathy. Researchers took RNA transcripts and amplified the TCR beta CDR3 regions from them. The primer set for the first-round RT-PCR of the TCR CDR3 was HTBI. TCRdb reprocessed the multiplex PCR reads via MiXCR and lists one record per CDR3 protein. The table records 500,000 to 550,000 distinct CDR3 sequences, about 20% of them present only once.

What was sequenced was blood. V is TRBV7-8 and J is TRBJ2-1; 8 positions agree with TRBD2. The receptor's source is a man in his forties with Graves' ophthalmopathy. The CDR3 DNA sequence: TGTGCCAGCAGCTTACTCGGGCGGGGGGATCCTTACAATGAGCAGTTCTTC. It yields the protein CASSLLGRGDPYNEQFF. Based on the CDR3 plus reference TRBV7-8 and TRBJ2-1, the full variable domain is GAGVSQSPRYKVAKRGQDVALRCDPISGHVSLFWYQQALGQGPEFLTYFQNEAQLDKSGLPSDRFFAERPEGSVSTLKIQRTQQEDSAVYLCASSLLGRGDPYNEQFFGPGTRLTVL.